The 17 T cell receptor beta chains given below trace back to one sample, sequenced in a study of OX40 agonist ivuxolimab in advanced cancers. The data were produced by immunoSEQ multiplex PCR, yet TCRdb's version contains in-frame clones alone and is incomplete. Of roughly 53,000 clones listed, approximately 91% are singletons. This specimen was CD4+ or CD8+ T cells sorted from blood, taken in a trial of the OX40 agonist ivuxolimab. All receptors derive from an adult with an advanced solid tumor such as melanoma, head and neck, liver or kidney cancer.

This chain uses TRBV18 with TRBJ2-1; 8 bases fit TRBD1. The CDR3 extends over 15 amino acids. Germline V gives CDR1 KGHSH, CDR2 LQKENI. The junction had 6 bases not matched to a gene; V was cut back by 5 bases and J by 3 bases. CDR3 loop: CASSLPGQVYNEQFF. In DNA form, the CDR3 reads TGTGCCAGCTCATTACCGGGACAGGTCTACAATGAGCAGTTCTTC.

The CDR3 sequence is CASSTQPHEQFF. The DNA of the CDR3 is TGTGCCAGCTCAACACAGCCCCACGAGCAGTTCTTC. The chain recombines TRBV18 with TRBJ2-1, with D unclear. CDR3 length equals 12 residues. Germline CDR1 and CDR2: KGHSH and LQKENI. The germline V and J ends were trimmed by 5 bases and 10 bases, with 12 bases remaining between them. The full variable domain, its missing parts supplied by reference TRBV18 and TRBJ2-1, is NAGVMQNPRHLVRRRGQEARLRCSPMKGHSHVYWYRQLPEEGLKFMVYLQKENIIDESGMPKERFSAEFPKEGPSILRIQQVVRGDSAAYFCASSTQPHEQFFGPGTRLTVL.

V usage is TRBV2 and J usage is TRBJ2-2, with D possibly TRBD2 on 5 matching bases. Germline CDR1 and CDR2: SNHLY and FYNNEI. The CDR3 length is 16 residues. Trimming cost V 0 bases and J 6 bases, with 14 bases left between them. CDR3 bases: TGTGCCAGCAGTGAAGCGCTTCGGAGGTCCCCCGGGGAGCTGTTTTTT. It specifies CASSEALRRSPGELFF. The full variable domain, its missing parts supplied by reference TRBV2 and TRBJ2-2, is EPEVTQTPSHQVTQMGQEVILRCVPISNHLYFYWYRQILGQKVEFLVSFYNNEISEKSEIFDDQFSVERPDGSNFTLKIRSTKLEDSAMYFCASSEALRRSPGELFFGEGSRLTVL.

This clone was counted only a few times. This chain uses TRBV28 with TRBJ2-3; D call uncertain. The CDR3 extends over 13 amino acids. Germline CDR1 and CDR2: MDHEN and SYDVKM. Between the trimmed V and J ends, which lost 2 bases and 3 bases, there was a span of 6 bases. The CDR3 bases are TGTGCCAGCAGTTTACGTCGGACAGATACGCAGTATTTT. Translation: CASSLRRTDTQYF.

This rearrangement joins TRBV2 to TRBJ1-6; 10 nucleotides match TRBD1. This CDR3 contains 16 residues. V shed 5 bases and J 5 bases; nucleotides not matched to a gene: 6. In germline, CDR1 is SNHLY, CDR2 FYNNEI. In nucleotides, the CDR3 is TGTGCCAGCAGTTTGGACAGGGGGTTGGATAATTCACCCCTCCACTTT. Its protein product is CASSLDRGLDNSPLHF.

This sequence joins TRBV9 and TRBJ2-5; no firm D call. Looked up from germline, CDR1 is SGDLS and CDR2 is YYNGEE. The CDR3 consists of 15 residues. V was cut by 2 bases and J by 2 bases, with 13 bases left in between. The CDR3 reads CASSVSPGPQETQYF. The DNA for the CDR3 is TGTGCCAGCAGCGTCTCTCCCGGCCCACAAGAGACCCAGTACTTC.

The chain has TRBV27 and TRBJ1-2; D is possibly TRBD1 (6 bases). CDR1 is MNHEY and CDR2 is SMNVEV in the germline V gene (reference sequence). The CDR3 runs 12 residues. V lost 0 bases and J 7 bases, leaving 6 bases between the germline ends. CDR3 bases: TGTGCCAGCAGTTTATCGGGGGCTGGCTACACCTTC. Protein product: CASSLSGAGYTF.

This rearrangement joins TRBV6-5 to TRBJ2-7; the match to TRBD1 covers 9 bases. The V gene end was trimmed by 7 bases and the J gene end by 6 bases; junction bases not matched to a gene: 7. This CDR3 has 13 residues. Germline CDR1 and CDR2: MNHEY and SVGAGI. The CDR3 DNA sequence: TGTGCCAGCAAGCCGGGACAGGGACGCGAGCAGTACTTC. Protein: CASKPGQGREQYF.

This chain joins TRBV6-5 and TRBJ1-5; D is uncertain. In germline, CDR1 is MNHEY, CDR2 SVGAGI. V was shortened by 3 bases and J by 6 bases, with 15 bases between the two germline ends. This CDR3 has 15 residues. CDR3 DNA sequence: TGTGCCAGCAGTTATTCGGCGGGCGCGGGTCAGCCCCAGCATTTT. It specifies CASSYSAGAGQPQHF.

V is TRBV7-9 and J is TRBJ2-5, with 14 positions matching TRBD2. With 8 bases clipped from V and 2 bases from J, the junction kept 4 bases outside the gene matches. The CDR3 covers 15 residues. CDR1 and CDR2 (germline): SEHNR, FQNEAQ (reference sequence). The CDR3 region has the DNA TGTGCCAGCCGGGGACTAGCGGGGGCTCAAGAGACCCAGTACTTC. This sequence encodes CASRGLAGAQETQYF.

The chain uses TRBV30 and TRBJ1-2; D is ambiguous. This CDR3 comprises 13 residues. Trimming removed 4 bases from V and 4 bases from J, with 13 bases in between. Germline lookup yields CDR1 GTSNPN and CDR2 SVGIG (reference sequence). CDR3 loop: CAWTQARTYGYTF. For the CDR3, the DNA is TGTGCCTGGACCCAGGCCCGTACCTATGGCTACACCTTC.

The rearrangement joins TRBV6-1 to TRBJ2-1; 10 bases map to TRBD2. V lost 8 bases, J lost 6 bases, and 10 bases stayed unmatched. CDR3 length equals 15 residues. Germline V CDR1 and CDR2: MNHNS, SASEGT. CDR3 sequence (DNA): TGTGCCAGCGGACGGGGGACTAGCGCATTCAATGAGCAGTTCTTC. As protein: CASGRGTSAFNEQFF.

The count of this clone is one. This chain joins TRBV6-6 and TRBJ2-7; TRBD1 aligns across 8 bases. Germline-derived CDR1 and CDR2 are MNHNY and SVGAGI (reference sequence). This CDR3 is built from 15 residues. Trimming cost V 7 bases and J 0 bases; bases outside gene matches: 8. The CDR3 spells CASKKDRESSYEQYF. The CDR3 DNA sequence: TGTGCCAGCAAAAAGGACAGGGAGAGCTCCTACGAGCAGTACTTC.

This clone was counted a single time. The chain combines TRBV11-2 with TRBJ2-2, with a possible D match to TRBD2 (6 bases). V lost 5 bases and J lost 5, with 12 bases in between. The CDR3 is made up of 14 amino acids. Germline-derived CDR1 and CDR2 are SGHAT and FQNNGV. The CDR3 here is CASSPQTRTGELFF. DNA for the CDR3: TGTGCCAGCAGCCCCCAGACTAGGACCGGGGAGCTGTTTTTT.

The rearrangement uses TRBV6-6 and TRBJ2-5; the match to TRBD1 covers 11 bases. The germline V gene encodes CDR1 MNHNY and CDR2 SVGAGI (reference sequence). J gave up 7 bases and V 8 bases, and 6 bases lay outside the gene matches. This CDR3 contains 13 residues. This chain's CDR3 is CASGPGTGGTQYF. DNA for the CDR3: TGTGCCAGCGGCCCCGGGACAGGGGGGACCCAGTACTTC.

The chain links TRBV7-2 to TRBJ2-7; the D gene is possibly TRBD2 (7 bases). V lost 1 base and J 2 bases, leaving 21 bases between the germline ends. The CDR3 loop spans 18 amino acids. CDR1 and CDR2 from the germline V gene are SGHTA and FQGNSA. CDR3 nucleotides: TGTGCCAGCAGCTTAGTCCGCGGGGGCCCCTCCTCCACCTACGAGCAGTACTTC. Translated, it gives CASSLVRGGPSSTYEQYF.

The chain is built from TRBV5-4 and TRBJ1-1; 8 nucleotides agree with TRBD1. V was pared by 3 bases and J by 0 bases, with 10 bases of the junction left unmatched. The germline CDR1 and CDR2 sequences are SGHNT and YYREEE (reference sequence). The CDR3 consists of 17 residues. This CDR3 is CASSWRTGPGMNTEAFF. The CDR3 DNA is TGTGCCAGCAGCTGGAGGACAGGGCCAGGGATGAACACTGAAGCTTTCTTT.